The 24 T cell receptor beta chains listed next were all sequenced from one sample in a study of cytomegalovirus exposure and HLA in healthy donors. 60 Vbeta and 13 Jbeta primers were used in PCR. Profiling relied on immunoSEQ multiplex PCR, and the TCRdb table lists in-frame clones only, not all of them. The data show more than 65,000 clones, with about four fifths seen just once and under 2% held by the top ten. Sequenced: PBMCs. Receptors originate from a young man in good health and CMV-seronegative.

The chain carries TRBV19 and TRBJ1-1, with D maybe TRBD1 (6 bases). The V gene's germline CDR1 is LNHDA and CDR2 SQIVND (reference sequence). Trimming cost V 5 bases and J 1 base, with 14 bases left between them. The CDR3 extends over 15 amino acids. The CDR3 sequence is CASSAGEYANTEAFF. CDR3 coding DNA: TGTGCCAGTAGTGCAGGGGAGTACGCGAACACTGAAGCTTTCTTT.

The chain uses TRBV15 and TRBJ1-5, with a tentative D call TRBD1 (5 bases). CDR3 length equals 17 residues. The V end lost 0 bases, the J end lost 0 bases, and 12 bases lay between the germline ends. In germline, CDR1 is LNHNV, CDR2 YYDKDF (reference sequence). DNA for the CDR3: TGTGCCACCAGCAGAGATTTCCTTGACAGTAGCAATCAGCCCCAGCATTTT. The encoded protein is CATSRDFLDSSNQPQHF. Supplemented by reference TRBV15 and TRBJ1-5, the full variable domain reads DAMVIQNPRYQVTQFGKPVTLSCSQTLNHNVMYWYQQKSSQAPKLLFHYYDKDFNNEADTPDNFQSRRPNTSFCFLDIRSPGLGDTAMYLCATSRDFLDSSNQPQHFGDGTRLSIL.

This chain links TRBV9 with TRBJ2-5; D is uncertain. This CDR3 contains 15 residues. The ends were cut back, 0 bases at V and 1 base at J, with 10 bases in the middle. Germline CDR1 is SGDLS and CDR2 is YYNGEE. The CDR3 sequence is CASSVEMTFQETQYF. The CDR3 DNA sequence: TGTGCCAGCAGCGTAGAAATGACTTTCCAAGAGACCCAGTACTTC.

The chain combines TRBV6-6 with TRBJ1-4; tentative D call: TRBD1 (6 bases). The CDR3 has 16 residues. Trimming stripped 7 bases from V and 1 base from J, with 16 bases between. Germline V CDR1 and CDR2: MNHNY, SVGAGI (reference sequence). CDR3 loop: CASNRGGLGTNEKLFF. The DNA for the CDR3 is TGTGCCAGCAATAGGGGGGGGTTGGGAACTAATGAAAAACTGTTTTTT.

The chain uses TRBV11-2 and TRBJ2-3; 11 bases are a match to TRBD1. The CDR3 spans 18 residues. Germline CDR1 is SGHAT and CDR2 is FQNNGV. The ends lost 3 bases at V and 5 bases at J; junction bases unmatched: 13. The CDR3 DNA is TGTGCCAGCAGCTTTGGTGGGACCGGGACAGGGGGATTAGATACGCAGTATTTT. It translates to CASSFGGTGTGGLDTQYF.

The rearrangement links TRBV2 to TRBJ1-2, with TRBD1 identical over 9 bases. The CDR3 has 11 amino acids. Germline V lookup: CDR1 SNHLY, CDR2 FYNNEI. Trimming took 8 bases from V and 10 from J; bases not matched to a gene: 5. The CDR3 DNA reads as TGTGCCAGCCAAGACAGGGGGTCCTACACCTTC. This sequence encodes CASQDRGSYTF.

This clone appeared a single time. The chain combines TRBV6-1 with TRBJ2-7; 12 nucleotides agree with TRBD1. The germline V gene encodes CDR1 MNHNS and CDR2 SASEGT. Losses at the gene ends were 3 bases for V and 8 bases for J; bases not matched to a gene: 5. The CDR3 loop spans 14 amino acids. The CDR3 here is CASSEGQGALKQYF. The DNA for the CDR3 is TGTGCCAGCAGTGAGGGACAGGGGGCCCTCAAGCAGTACTTC.

V and J are TRBV5-6 and TRBJ2-7, with 9 bases that match TRBD1. The CDR3 sequence is 15 residues long. After removal of 5 bases from V and 0 bases from J, the junction contained 6 bases not matched to a gene. CDR1 and CDR2 from the germline V gene are SGHDT and YYEEEE. The CDR3 nucleotides are TGTGCCAGCAGGGAGGGGACAGGGACCTCCTACGAGCAGTACTTC. Amino acids: CASREGTGTSYEQYF. The complete variable domain, with remaining parts taken from reference TRBV5-6 and TRBJ2-7, reads DAGVTQSPTHLIKTRGQQVTLRCSPKSGHDTVSWYQQALGQGPQFIFQYYEEEERQRGNFPDRFSGHQFPNYSSELNVNALLLGDSALYLCASREGTGTSYEQYFGPGTRLTVT.

V gene TRBV28 combines with J gene TRBJ2-3, with TRBD2 as a possible D gene (5 bases). Germline V gene sequence: CDR1 MDHEN, CDR2 SYDVKM. The V end was cut by 4 bases, the J end by 2 bases, with 7 bases between. The CDR3 is 13 residues long. The CDR3 nucleotides are TGTGCCAGCAGTTCGACTAACACAGATACGCAGTATTTT. Its translation is CASSSTNTDTQYF.

This clone has just one count. The V call is TRBV4-2, the J call TRBJ1-2; 8 nucleotides agree with TRBD1. The CDR3 is 13 residues long. V was pared by 1 base and J by 8 bases, with 3 bases of the junction left unmatched. Germline-derived CDR1 and CDR2 are LGHNA and YNFKEQ. The CDR3 DNA follows: TGTGCCAGCAGCCAAGTCGGACAGGGCGGCTACACCTTC. It encodes CASSQVGQGGYTF.

To note about this clone: An end of the junction does not agree with germline; a read error may underlie this. CDR3 sequence reads: CDSSLGAGPGYNYGYTF. CDR3 sequence (DNA): TGTGACAGCAGCTTGGGCGCAGGGCCAGGCTATAACTATGGCTACACCTTC. The V call is TRBV5-6, the J call TRBJ1-2; D is possibly TRBD1 (5 bases). Germline CDR1 and CDR2: SGHDT and YYEEEE. The CDR3 has 17 residues.

This sequence joins TRBV6-5 and TRBJ1-1; the match to TRBD1 covers 9 bases. V shed 0 bases, J shed 10 bases, and the junction held 3 bases outside the gene matches. Germline-derived CDR1 and CDR2 are MNHEY and SVGAGI. CDR3 length equals 13 residues. DNA for the CDR3: TGTGCCAGCAGTTACTCGGGACAGGGAGGAGCTTTCTTT. Translation: CASSYSGQGGAFF.

J is TRBJ1-6 and V is TRBV19; 8 bases match TRBD1. The CDR3 has 15 residues. Per the germline V gene, CDR1 is LNHDA and CDR2 is SQIVND (reference sequence). V lost 5 bases, J lost 10 bases, and 10 bases stayed unmatched. The CDR3 DNA follows: TGTGCCAGTAGTGTCCAGACAGGGGTCGGATCACCCCTCCACTTT. Amino acids: CASSVQTGVGSPLHF.

This rearrangement joins TRBV28 to TRBJ2-6, with D maybe TRBD1 (5 bases). Germline lookup yields CDR1 MDHEN and CDR2 SYDVKM. This CDR3 has 17 residues. V lost 8 bases and J lost 0, with 17 bases in between. CDR3 nucleotide sequence: TGTGCCAGCGCCAACCCCCAAAGGGGCTCTGGGGCCAACGTCCTGACTTTC. Protein sequence: CASANPQRGSGANVLTF.

This clone was picked up one time. V and J are TRBV29-1 and TRBJ1-5; D is unresolved. V lost 5 bases and J 1 base, leaving 9 bases between the germline ends. CDR1 is SQVTM and CDR2 is ANQGSEA in the germline V gene. CDR3 length equals 13 residues. The CDR3 nucleotides are TGCAGCGTTAGAATTGGCAGCAATCAGCCCCAGCATTTT. Its protein product is CSVRIGSNQPQHF.

The rearrangement joins TRBV28 to TRBJ2-3, with a tentative D call TRBD2 (6 bases). V lost 2 bases and J lost 0, with 9 bases in between. The CDR3 totals 15 residues. Germline V gene lookup returns CDR1 MDHEN and CDR2 SYDVKM. The CDR3 bases are TGTGCCAGCAGTTTAGGGACTCAGAGCACAGATACGCAGTATTTT. It codes for CASSLGTQSTDTQYF.

This chain connects TRBV9 to TRBJ2-3, with D perhaps matching TRBD1 (6 bases). Trimming took 1 base from V and 4 from J, leaving 10 bases between them. This CDR3 has 14 residues. CDR1 and CDR2 from the germline V gene are SGDLS and YYNGEE. CDR3 region: CASSVQGRPDTQYF. CDR3 coding DNA: TGTGCCAGCAGCGTACAGGGGCGACCAGATACGCAGTATTTT.

This clone was detected once. The chain employs TRBV4-1 and TRBJ1-1; weak D call: TRBD1 (5 bases). Trimming cost V 1 base and J 0 bases, with 15 bases left between them. CDR3 length: 17 residues. Germline CDR1 and CDR2: MGHRA and YSYEKL. CDR3 in DNA: TGCGCCAGCAGCCAAGGTTCACTTTCAGGGCTGAACACTGAAGCTTTCTTT. Amino acid sequence: CASSQGSLSGLNTEAFF.

In regard to this clone: This CDR3 is also generated by other DNA sequences in the sample. The genes are TRBV18 and TRBJ1-5; D unresolved. Trimming removed 3 bases at V and 0 bases at J, with 3 bases between. This CDR3 contains 13 residues. Germline V lookup: CDR1 KGHSH, CDR2 LQKENI. The CDR3 bases are TGTGCCAGCTCACCTTATAGCAATCAGCCCCAGCATTTT. This gives the protein CASSPYSNQPQHF.

The V call is TRBV9, the J call TRBJ2-1; D is uncertain. Germline V gene data show CDR1 as SGDLS and CDR2 as YYNGEE. This CDR3 is built from 14 residues. The V and J ends lost 2 bases and 5 bases respectively, with 11 bases between them. The CDR3 DNA sequence: TGTGCCAGCAGCGTGTATGTCTCGGACAATGAGCAGTTCTTC. Translation: CASSVYVSDNEQFF.

The chain is built from TRBV6-5 and TRBJ2-7, with 7 bases that match TRBD2. The germline CDR1 and CDR2 sequences are MNHEY and SVGAGI. This CDR3 spans 15 amino acids. The junction had 9 bases not matched to a gene; V was cut back by 7 bases and J by 0 bases. For the CDR3, the DNA is TGTGCCAGCACCCCGTGGGGGGGAAGCTCCTACGAGCAGTACTTC. Protein: CASTPWGGSSYEQYF.

The J gene is TRBJ2-5, the V gene TRBV18; no clear D gene. The DNA end is a closer match to TRBJ2-7, so the J assignment may be wrong. CDR1 is KGHSH, CDR2 LQKENI, per germline. This CDR3 spans 18 amino acids. For the CDR3, the DNA is TGTGCCAGCTCACCATCCCGGAGTCGGTCAGATGTTCCCTACGAGCAGTACTTC. Its translation: CASSPSRSRSDVPYEQYF.

The V call is TRBV19, the J call TRBJ2-1; 12 bases fit TRBD2. Germline assignment: CDR1 LNHDA and CDR2 SQIVND (reference sequence). V trimming: 4 bases; J trimming: 9 bases; junction bases outside the gene matches: 7. This CDR3 spans 15 amino acids. This CDR3 reads CASSTLAGGPPEQFF. Here the CDR3 DNA reads TGTGCCAGTAGTACCCTAGCGGGAGGGCCCCCTGAGCAGTTCTTC.

V usage is TRBV28 and J usage is TRBJ1-1; D is unresolved. The CDR3 has 14 amino acids. Germline V lookup: CDR1 MDHEN, CDR2 SYDVKM. The V gene lost 4 bases and the J gene lost 0 bases, with 9 bases spanning the gap. CDR3 in DNA: TGTGCCAGCAGTTCATTTCAATTGAACACTGAAGCTTTCTTT. Translating gives CASSSFQLNTEAFF. The whole variable domain, remainder taken from reference TRBV28 and TRBJ1-1, is DVKVTQSSRYLVKRTGEKVFLECVQDMDHENMFWYRQDPGLGLRLIYFSYDVKMKEKGDIPEGYSVSREKKERFSLILESASTNQTSMYLCASSSFQLNTEAFFGQGTRLTVV.